This T cell receptor beta chain was found in a study of cytomegalovirus exposure and HLA in healthy donors. Overall study findings and caveats: Within the approximately 110 validation repertoires, first-cohort TCR clusters tended to co-occur, according to a later analysis. Testing in vitro showed three CMV-associated chains specific for CMV antigens. There were some 150 TCR beta chains listed as cytomegalovirus-associated. The majority of TCR sequences were rare, yet some public TCRs appeared in many donors.

A word on this clone: No antigen is known for it.

Libraries were prepared by immunoSEQ multiplex PCR; TCRdb keeps only in-frame clonotypes and omits some of them. The repertoire holds around 70,000 clones, approximately 95% seen once, with approximately 3.5% in the top ten. Germline assignment: CDR1 MNHEY and CDR2 SVGAGI. The CDR3 covers 14 residues. V lost 0 bases and J lost 6, with 10 bases in between. The V gene is TRBV6-5, the J gene TRBJ2-3; D might be TRBD1 (6 bases). The sequenced sample was PBMCs. The sequence came from a man between 18 and 35 years old in good health and CMV-seronegative. The CDR3 reads CASSYSPGVDTQYF. The DNA for the CDR3 is TGTGCCAGCAGTTACTCTCCAGGGGTGGATACGCAGTATTTT.